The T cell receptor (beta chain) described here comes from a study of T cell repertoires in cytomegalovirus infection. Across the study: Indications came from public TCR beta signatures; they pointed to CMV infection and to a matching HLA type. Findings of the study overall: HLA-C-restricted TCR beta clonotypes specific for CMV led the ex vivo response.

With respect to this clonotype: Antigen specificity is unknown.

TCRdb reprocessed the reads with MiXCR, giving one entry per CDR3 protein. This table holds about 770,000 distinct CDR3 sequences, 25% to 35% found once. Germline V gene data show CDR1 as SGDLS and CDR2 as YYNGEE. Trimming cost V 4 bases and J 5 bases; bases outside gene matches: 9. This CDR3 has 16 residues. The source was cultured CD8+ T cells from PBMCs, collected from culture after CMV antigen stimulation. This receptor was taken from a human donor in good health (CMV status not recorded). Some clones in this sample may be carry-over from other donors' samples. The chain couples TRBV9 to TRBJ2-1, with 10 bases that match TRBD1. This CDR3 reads CASSTPRDRGDNEQFF. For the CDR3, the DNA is TGTGCCAGCAGCACACCCCGGGACAGGGGTGACAATGAGCAGTTCTTC.